The clone carrying this TCR beta chain was seen a handful of times. The antigen remains undetermined. These data come from a study of identical twins. Findings and caveats of the study: A partial confounding effect on zero-insertion analyses could come from invariant MAIT and iNKT cells. Within cord blood, abundant beta clonotypes carried fewer insertions, but memory repertoires showed no such trend.

A universal primer site came from template switching; cDNA carried unique molecular identifiers. One entry per CDR3 protein results from TCRdb running MiXCR on the 5' RACE reads. The sample records 540,000 or so distinct CDR3 sequences, more than 20% being singletons. This CDR3 spans 16 amino acids. V trimming: 2 bases; J trimming: 2 bases; junction bases outside the gene matches: 7. CDR1 and CDR2 (germline): SGHRS, YFSETQ. These data also formed part of another study, on yellow fever vaccine responses in identical twins.

Sequencing was performed on CD4+ T cells sorted from blood. The TCR originated in a woman younger than 35 in good health. The chain is built from TRBV5-1 and TRBJ2-5, with 9 bases that match TRBD2. The CDR3 coding sequence is TGCGCCAGCAGCTTCCTTCGGACTAGCGATCAAGAGACCCAGTACTTC. This translates into CASSFLRTSDQETQYF.